This entry describes one TCR beta chain. This clonotype was observed a handful of times. Its specific antigen is unknown. The sample holds no much larger clone one base away, and base qualities are not on file. The data are from a study of T-cell memory formation after mild COVID-19 (dated by TCRdb to 2020 to 2023). With regard to the full study: TCR sequence clusters from the two donors were largely donor specific. Longitudinal TCRalpha and TCRbeta repertoire sequencing tracked T-cell clones expanding and contracting after mild COVID-19 in a couple of donors. The cohort was made up of two young adult volunteers, one female and one male, who were previously healthy. The study at large found these results: Only a couple of mild cases were covered by the study, and larger cohorts that include severe cases with pre-infection samples were considered necessary. Balanced CD4/CD8 phenotypes were observed for clones contracting from day 15 to 85, whereas a bias towards CD4+ was observed for a second wave of clones expanding from day 15 to 37. SARS-CoV-2 specificity was not confirmed for the second-wave clones peaking on day 37. Contracting CD4+ clones appeared mostly in the CM and EM memory subsets, whereas CD8+ clones were enriched in EMRA. The detection of some responding clones in pre-infection memory suggests that pre-existing cross-reactive memory T cells joined the SARS-CoV-2 response.

The instrument given in TCRdb is Illumina NovaSeq 6000. TCRalpha and TCRbeta cDNA libraries were built by 5'RACE with constant-segment primers, adding sample barcodes and unique molecular identifiers. Trizol reagent was used to extract RNA from every sample. Amplification of the libraries took two PCR steps, and the second step added a second sample barcode plus Illumina TruSeq adapters. Sequencing of the libraries was done on an Illumina NovaSeq, producing 2 x 150 bp paired-end reads. For the original study's pipeline: Reads were demultiplexed and collapsed into UMI-guided consensus sequences with migec v1.2.7. Using mixcr v2.1.11, the UMI consensuses were aligned to TRA and TRB V and J templates and assembled into clonotypes. A clonotype was counted as expanded or contracted only if both edgeR and NoisET called the change significant, with noise models trained on biological replicates. edgeR calls used a false discovery rate-adjusted p below 0.01 and a log2 fold-change threshold of 1. As an exploratory analysis of dynamics, PCA with hierarchical clustering was applied to max-normalized trajectories of the 1000 most abundant clonotypes. Separately sequenced CD4+ and CD8+ repertoires were used to assign the CD4 or CD8 phenotype of responding clones. Starting from the raw public reads, TCRdb applied fastp trimming at Q25, assembled clones with MiXCR and retained in-frame beta chains. Identical CDR3 proteins give one entry, which carries the most common genes and DNA. What appears here as the V and J calls and clone size reflects TCRdb's work, not the paper's. The table for this sample lists 180,000 or so distinct CDR3 sequences; 16% of them were counted only once. The top ten clones comprise about 1.9% of the sample.

Ficoll-Paque density gradient centrifugation was the method used to isolate PBMCs. The CDR1 and CDR2 encoded by the germline V gene are SNHLY and FYNNEI. V trim: 6 bases; J trim: 5 bases; unmatched bases: 3. The CDR3 runs 14 residues from the cysteine to the phenylalanine. The CDR3 DNA has 42 bases and is translated from base 1. The TCR was taken from an adult woman who had mild COVID-19 (a few samples of this study predate the infection). The sample titles of this study are shuffled in the database, so cell type and time point are left out; the donor was told from shared clones. The sequenced material came from PBMCs or a T cell subset sorted from them (not recorded which). This chain joins TRBV2 to TRBJ2-2; TRBD2 fits 10 bases in the junction. CDR3 loop: CASREREGTGELFF. The DNA reads TGTGCCAGCAGGGAGCGGGAGGGAACCGGGGAGCTGTTTTTT.